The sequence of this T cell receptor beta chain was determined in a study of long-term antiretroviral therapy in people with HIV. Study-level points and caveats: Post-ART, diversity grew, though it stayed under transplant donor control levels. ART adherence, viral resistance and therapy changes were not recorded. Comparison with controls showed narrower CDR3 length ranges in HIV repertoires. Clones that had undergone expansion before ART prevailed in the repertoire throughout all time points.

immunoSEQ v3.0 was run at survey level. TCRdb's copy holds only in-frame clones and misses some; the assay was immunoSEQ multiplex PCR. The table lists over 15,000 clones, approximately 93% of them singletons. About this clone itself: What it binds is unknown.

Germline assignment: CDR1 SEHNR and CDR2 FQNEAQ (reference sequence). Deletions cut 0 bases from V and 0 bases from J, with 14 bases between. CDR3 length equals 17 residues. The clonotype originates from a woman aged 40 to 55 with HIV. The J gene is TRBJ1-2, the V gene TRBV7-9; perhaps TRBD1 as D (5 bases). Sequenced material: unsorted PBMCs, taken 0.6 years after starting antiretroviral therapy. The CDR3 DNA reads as TGTGCCAGCAGCTTAGCCCCTGGCAGGGTAGCTAACTATGGCTACACCTTC. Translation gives CASSLAPGRVANYGYTF.